This T cell receptor (beta chain) was captured by sequencing in a study of blood T cell repertoires in COVID-19. Turning to the study itself: COVID-19 samples from acute and convalescent phases originated in the United States, Italy and Spain. Sample material is recorded as cDNA or gDNA derived from T cells, B-cell-depleted T cells, or PBMCs.

Per the authors' pipeline: Reference gene primers were amplified, and this amplification served to estimate nucleated cell counts. Clones were read by immunoSEQ multiplex PCR, and TCRdb kept only the in-frame ones, dropping some. D and trimming were read from the DNA, whereas the V and J calls and clone size are those reported in that table. Of 100,000 to 150,000 clones in the sample, approximately 84% were seen once. The TCR sequence derives from a woman over 75 with acute or convalescent COVID-19. Sequencing was performed on peripheral blood.

In DNA form, the CDR3 reads TGTGCCAGCAGTGAAATCCCGGGACAGAGGGCAGATCAGCCCCAGCATTTT. Translated: CASSEIPGQRADQPQHF. The chain couples TRBV6-1 to TRBJ1-5, with 7 bases identical to TRBD1. The germline CDR1 and CDR2 sequences are MNHNS and SASEGT. The CDR3 contains 17 residues. With 2 bases clipped from V and 5 bases from J, the junction kept 12 bases outside the gene matches.